This T cell receptor beta chain was sequenced in a study of T cell repertoires in cytomegalovirus infection. General observations from the study: Within the response measured ex vivo, HLA-C-restricted CMV-specific TCR beta clonotypes were dominant.

TCRdb processed the reads anew with MiXCR; each CDR3 protein has one entry. The sample holds some 920,000 distinct CDR3 sequences, approximately 31% seen once. V was trimmed by 3 bases and J by 5 bases, leaving 16 bases between them. The CDR3 loop spans 15 amino acids. Details on this clonotype: Its antigen is not known.

The receptor comes from a human donor in good health (CMV status not recorded). Some clones in this sample may be carry-over from other donors' samples. Sequences were derived from cultured CD8+ T cells from PBMCs, sampled from culture after CMV antigen stimulation. The chain links TRBV12-3 or TRBV12-4 to TRBJ1-2, with D possibly TRBD1 on 5 matching bases. This chain's CDR3 is CASSFELGRAYGYTF. The CDR3 region has the DNA TGTGCCAGCAGTTTTGAATTGGGCAGGGCTTATGGCTACACCTTC.